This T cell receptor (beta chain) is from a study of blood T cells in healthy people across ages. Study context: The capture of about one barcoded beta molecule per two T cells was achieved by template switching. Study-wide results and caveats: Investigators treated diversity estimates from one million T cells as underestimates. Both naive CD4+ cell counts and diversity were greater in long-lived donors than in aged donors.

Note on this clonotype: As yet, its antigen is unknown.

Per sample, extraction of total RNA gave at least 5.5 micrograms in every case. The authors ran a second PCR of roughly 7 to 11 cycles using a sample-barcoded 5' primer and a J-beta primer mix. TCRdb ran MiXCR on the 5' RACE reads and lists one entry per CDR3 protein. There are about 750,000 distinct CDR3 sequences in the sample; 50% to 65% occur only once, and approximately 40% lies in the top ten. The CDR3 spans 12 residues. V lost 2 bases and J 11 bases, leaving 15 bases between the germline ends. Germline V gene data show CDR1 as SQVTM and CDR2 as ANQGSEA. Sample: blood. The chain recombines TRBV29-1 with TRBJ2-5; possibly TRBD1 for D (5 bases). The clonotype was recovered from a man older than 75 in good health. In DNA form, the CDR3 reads TGCAGCGTTGAACGGACAAACAATGAGCAGTACTTC. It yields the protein CSVERTNNEQYF.